The 14 T cell receptor beta chains below come from one sample, sequenced in a study of T cell repertoires in cytomegalovirus infection. MiXCR was run by TCRdb on the reads, yielding one entry per CDR3 protein. In the table there are about 740,000 distinct CDR3 sequences, about a third of which are singletons. Sequencing was done on a sample of PBMCs. The source of these receptors is a human donor in good health (CMV status not recorded). Some clones in this sample may be carry-over from other donors' samples.

The V call is TRBV27, the J call TRBJ2-1; the D gene is possibly TRBD2 (6 bases). Trimming shortened V by 2 bases and J by 3 bases, and 11 bases separated the two germline ends. This CDR3 has 15 amino acids. Looked up from germline, CDR1 is MNHEY and CDR2 is SMNVEV (reference sequence). CDR3 in DNA: TGTGCCAGCAGTTTAACTAGCAACGTCTACAATGAGCAGTTCTTC. This sequence encodes CASSLTSNVYNEQFF.

The CDR3 here is CSASGTGISGELFF. CDR3 nucleotides: TGCAGTGCTTCCGGGACAGGGATTTCCGGGGAGCTGTTTTTT. V and J are TRBV20-1 and TRBJ2-2; the match to TRBD1 covers 9 bases. J gave up 6 bases and V 5 bases, and 7 bases lay outside the gene matches. Germline CDR1 is DFQATT and CDR2 is SNEGSKA (reference sequence). This CDR3 region has 14 residues.

This clonotype was recorded at least ten times. V and J are TRBV7-2 and TRBJ1-2; D may be TRBD1 (6 bases). The V and J ends lost 1 base and 5 bases respectively, with 11 bases between them. Germline values: CDR1 SGHTA, CDR2 FQGNSA. This CDR3 comprises 14 residues. The CDR3 region has the DNA TGTGCCAGCAGCTTAGTTGGGGGCGAGTATGGCTACACCTTC. This codes for CASSLVGGEYGYTF.

This clonotype has just a few counts. The DNA for the CDR3 is TGTGCCATCAGGAACAGGGGAGGGATGGTCAATGAGCAGTTCTTC. It specifies CAIRNRGGMVNEQFF. This rearrangement joins TRBV10-3 to TRBJ2-1; the D gene could be TRBD1 or TRBD2 (7 bases each). Trimming pared 6 bases from V and 6 bases from J, leaving 18 bases between. CDR1 and CDR2 (germline): ENHRY, SYGVKD. This CDR3 spans 15 amino acids.

The sample holds many counts of this clonotype. This chain links TRBV7-2 with TRBJ2-5; D unclear. V was pared by 3 bases and J by 13 bases, with 15 bases between. Germline values: CDR1 SGHTA, CDR2 FQGNSA. The CDR3 is made up of 12 amino acids. The CDR3 is CASSLLLPRLYF. CDR3 sequence (DNA): TGTGCCAGCAGCTTGCTCCTCCCCCGGCTGTACTTC.

In this sample, this clonotype turned up many times. V and J are TRBV7-8 and TRBJ1-5, with no clear D. V gave up 2 bases and J gave up 7 bases, with 15 bases separating them. Germline-derived CDR1 and CDR2 are SGHVS and FQNEAQ. This CDR3 has 15 amino acids. The CDR3 loop is CASSLSSPSGQPQHF. The CDR3 nucleotides read TGTGCCAGCAGCTTATCTTCGCCAAGTGGACAGCCCCAGCATTTT.

This clonotype was detected only a few times. The V gene is TRBV6-1, the J gene TRBJ2-2, with TRBD1 matching over 9 bases. V shed 4 bases, J shed 9 bases, and the junction held 12 bases outside the gene matches. Germline V gene sequence: CDR1 MNHNS, CDR2 SASEGT. The CDR3 runs 16 residues. CDR3 residues: CASSAGQGSLLRELFF. In DNA form, the CDR3 reads TGTGCCAGCAGTGCCGGACAGGGGTCCCTTCTTCGGGAGCTGTTTTTT.

The V call is TRBV19, the J call TRBJ2-1; 11 bases are a match to TRBD2. The junction had 11 bases not matched to a gene; V was cut back by 5 bases and J by 8 bases. The CDR3 consists of 16 residues. Germline assignment: CDR1 LNHDA and CDR2 SQIVND (reference sequence). The CDR3, as DNA: TGTGCCAGTAGTCGCCTGATAGCGGGGGGGCACGATGAGCAGTTCTTC. Its translation: CASSRLIAGGHDEQFF.

This clonotype was detected a few times. The chain uses TRBV25-1 and TRBJ2-5; possible D gene TRBD2, 6 bases. The CDR3 is 15 residues long. CDR1 and CDR2 from the germline V gene are MGHDK and SYGVNS. Trimming stripped 1 base from V and 1 base from J, with 10 bases between. CDR3 loop: CASSEFRRGQETQYF. In nucleotides, the CDR3 is TGTGCCAGCAGTGAATTTCGGAGGGGCCAAGAGACCCAGTACTTC. The full variable domain, in which reference TRBV25-1 and TRBJ2-5 provide the parts outside the CDR3, is EADIYQTPRYLVIGTGKKITLECSQTMGHDKMYWYQQDPGMELHLIHYSYGVNSTEKGDLSSESTVSRIRTEHFPLTLESARPSHTSQYLCASSEFRRGQETQYFGPGTRLLVL.

The rearrangement uses TRBV15 and TRBJ1-1; D is perhaps TRBD1 (6 bases). Deletions cut 2 bases from V and 10 bases from J, with 17 bases between. Germline lookup yields CDR1 LNHNV and CDR2 YYDKDF (reference sequence). The CDR3 sequence is 14 residues long. In DNA form, the CDR3 reads TGTGCCACCAGCAGATTCTCCCTACAGGGAAGAGCTTTCTTT. Its translation is CATSRFSLQGRAFF.

The chain is built from TRBV7-3 and TRBJ2-7, with D possibly being TRBD2 (5 bases). V was cut by 5 bases and J by 10 bases, with 21 bases left in between. CDR1 and CDR2 from the germline V gene are SGHTA and FQGTGA. This CDR3 has 14 amino acids. CDR3 sequence (DNA): TGTGCCAGCAGCAACACCGGGTCCAGACTACGACAGTACTTC. It encodes CASSNTGSRLRQYF.

The chain employs TRBV7-2 and TRBJ2-3; 8 nucleotides agree with TRBD2. From germline, CDR1 is SGHTA and CDR2 FQGNSA. There are 17 residues in the CDR3. V was clipped by 3 bases and J by 5 bases; unmatched bases: 13. Here the CDR3 reads CASSFMAGGRGGDTQYF. The CDR3 region has the DNA TGTGCCAGCAGCTTCATGGCGGGAGGAAGGGGTGGAGATACGCAGTATTTT.

This clonotype was detected ten times or more. The chain combines TRBV7-6 with TRBJ2-3; the D is unclear. Germline assignment: CDR1 SGHVS and CDR2 FNYEAQ. The CDR3 extends over 15 amino acids. The V end lost 5 bases, the J end lost 6 bases, and 18 bases lay between the germline ends. The CDR3, as DNA: TGTGCCAGCAGCCGCGACCCGATTAGTACGGATACGCAGTATTTT. Protein: CASSRDPISTDTQYF.

Comments on this clonotype: This CDR3 fails to terminate in the conserved phenylalanine or tryptophan, so it likely reflects a read error. The chain employs TRBV14 and TRBJ2-6, with D unclear. The CDR3 consists of 16 residues. With 4 bases removed from V and 0 bases from J, the gap between germline ends came to 10 bases. Looked up from germline, CDR1 is SGHDN and CDR2 is FVKESK. CDR3 DNA: TGTGCCAGCAGCCGGAGTCTTGGCTCTGGGGCCAACGTCCTGACTTTA. Encoded protein: CASSRSLGSGANVLTL.